The TCR beta chain under discussion was sequenced for a study of shared clonotypes between healthy human individuals. General study results and limits: A small donor pool kept down the genetic and exposure-history diversity that was represented.

This clone was found a few times. Its antigen remains unknown. Authors' processing steps: Quality scores were absent from the junction-only immunoSEQ sequences, so filtering differed. Sequenced by immunoSEQ multiplex PCR; TCRdb stores in-frame clones only, minus some. V, J and clone size are those of that table, while D and trimming were read from the DNA. The sample includes roughly 500,000 clones, 75% to 85% seen only once; the top ten take 10% to 15%. Trimming pared 3 bases from V and 3 bases from J, leaving 12 bases between. Germline values: CDR1 MNHEY, CDR2 SMNVEV (reference sequence). CDR3 length: 14 residues.

The rearrangement uses TRBV27 and TRBJ2-7, with D unclear. What was sequenced was PBMCs. This TCR derives from a woman aged 40 to 50 in good health. Some clones in this sample may be carry-over from other donors' samples. CDR3 nucleotide sequence: TGTGCCAGCAGTTTGGTAGGGTCGGGCTACGAGCAGTACTTC. Its translation is CASSLVGSGYEQYF.